This T cell receptor (beta chain) derives from a study of blood T cells in healthy people across ages. A second PCR, run for about 7 to 12 cycles, used a sample-barcoded 5' primer plus a J-beta primer mix. Each cDNA molecule, via a template-switch adaptor with 12 random nucleotides, was tagged. Samples each returned at least 2.5 million CDR3-containing paired-end reads. Via MiXCR, TCRdb re-called the 5' RACE reads, giving one row per CDR3 protein. The repertoire holds around 500,000 distinct CDR3 sequences, with 45% to 55% as singletons. Study results and caveats: Higher diversity and more naive CD4+ cells were features of long-lived donors, compared to aged donors.

Trimming removed 4 bases at V and 5 bases at J, with 11 bases between. The CDR3 loop spans 12 amino acids. CDR1 is SQVTM and CDR2 is ANQGSEA in the germline V gene. Remarks on this clonotype: Its matching antigen is unknown.

This clonotype originated in an elderly man in good health. The chain is built from TRBV29-1 and TRBJ2-5; D unclear. The sample was blood. CDR3: CSVAKVGETQYF. Written as DNA, the CDR3 is TGCAGCGTTGCTAAAGTTGGCGAGACCCAGTACTTC.